The 17 T cell receptor beta chains below were found in one sample sequenced in a study of cytomegalovirus exposure and HLA in healthy donors. Primers included in the PCR were 60 Vbeta and 13 Jbeta primers. The data were produced by immunoSEQ multiplex PCR, yet TCRdb's version contains in-frame clones alone and is incomplete. Seen here are about 170,000 clones, about three quarters observed once, and the top ten hold around 3%. The sequencing input was PBMCs. The receptor source for this set is a female donor in good health and CMV-seronegative.

This clone was seen only a few times. The rearrangement joins TRBV30 to TRBJ1-2; tentative D call: TRBD1 (5 bases). The CDR3 is 15 amino acids. From germline, CDR1 is GTSNPN and CDR2 SVGIG (reference sequence). The V end lost 0 bases, the J end lost 5 bases, and 16 bases lay between the germline ends. The CDR3 DNA reads as TGTGCCTGGAGTGTACTTTCTGGAGACAGTTATGGCTACACCTTC. Translating it yields CAWSVLSGDSYGYTF.

The V and J genes are TRBV11-2 and TRBJ2-7; 7 bases are shared with TRBD1. Germline V gene data show CDR1 as SGHAT and CDR2 as FQNNGV. Germline trimming cut 1 base from V and 0 bases from J; bases unmatched to any gene: 6. This CDR3 has 16 amino acids. Here the CDR3 reads CASSLVATGSSYEQYF. The CDR3 DNA sequence: TGTGCCAGCAGCTTAGTCGCGACAGGGAGCTCCTACGAGCAGTACTTC.

The chain links TRBV7-2 to TRBJ2-2; TRBD1 agrees at 10 bases. Losses at the gene ends were 1 base for V and 3 bases for J; bases not matched to a gene: 5. Germline V CDR1 and CDR2: SGHTA, FQGNSA. This CDR3 spans 17 amino acids. The CDR3 loop reads CASSLVRTGGYTGELFF. CDR3 in DNA: TGTGCCAGCAGCTTAGTCAGGACAGGGGGTTACACCGGGGAGCTGTTTTTT.

V usage is TRBV9 and J usage is TRBJ1-1; a possible D gene is TRBD1 (5 bases). Germline CDR1 is SGDLS and CDR2 is YYNGEE. Trimming stripped 0 bases from V and 1 base from J, with 10 bases between. The CDR3 has 15 amino acids. The CDR3 loop reads CASSVVLGGNTEAFF. The CDR3, as DNA: TGTGCCAGCAGCGTAGTCTTGGGGGGGAACACTGAAGCTTTCTTT.

This chain uses TRBV11-3 with TRBJ2-5, with 12 bases matching TRBD2. V was clipped by 5 bases and J by 2 bases; unmatched bases: 6. This CDR3 has 16 amino acids. CDR1 SGHNT and CDR2 YENEEA come from the germline V gene. The CDR3 DNA sequence: TGTGCCAGCAGCAGTGGGACTAGCGGGCGACAAGAGACCCAGTACTTC. Translating gives CASSSGTSGRQETQYF.

The chain couples TRBV7-6 to TRBJ2-7, with D tentatively TRBD2 (6 bases). Germline V gene sequence: CDR1 SGHVS, CDR2 FNYEAQ. The CDR3 covers 16 residues. The V gene lost 0 bases and the J gene lost 1 base, with 13 bases spanning the gap. The CDR3, as DNA: TGTGCCAGCAGCTTAGCGGCGCGGGGAGAATCCTACGAGCAGTACTTC. It codes for CASSLAARGESYEQYF.

This clone was counted only a few times. The chain joins TRBV19 to TRBJ1-2, with TRBD1 matching over 9 bases. CDR1 is LNHDA, CDR2 SQIVND, per germline (reference sequence). The V and J ends lost 8 bases and 4 bases, in that order; junction bases with no gene match: 5. This CDR3 spans 13 amino acids. CDR3 residues: CASGTGSPYGYTF. The DNA for the CDR3 is TGTGCCAGTGGGACAGGGTCGCCCTATGGCTACACCTTC.

This clone appeared once. The genes are TRBV5-1 and TRBJ1-1; TRBD1 agrees at 8 bases. The CDR3 sequence is 15 residues long. Germline CDR1 is SGHRS and CDR2 is YFSETQ. The ends lost 7 bases at V and 8 bases at J; junction bases unmatched: 16. CDR3 sequence: CASGAGGAGLQEAFF. The CDR3 DNA reads TGCGCCAGCGGTGCAGGGGGCGCGGGGCTCCAGGAAGCTTTCTTT.

The chain couples TRBV2 to TRBJ1-2; 9 nucleotides line up with TRBD1. Germline CDR1 reads SNHLY; CDR2 reads FYNNEI. The CDR3 contains 16 residues. Germline trimming cut 2 bases from V and 4 bases from J; bases unmatched to any gene: 8. DNA of the CDR3: TGTGCCAGCAGTGAACGGGGGACAGGGCGCTCCTATGGCTACACCTTC. As protein: CASSERGTGRSYGYTF.

The chain combines TRBV5-4 with TRBJ1-2, with 8 bases aligning to TRBD1. The V segment lost 4 bases and the J segment 8 bases; nucleotides outside the gene matches: 10. The germline gives CDR1 SGHNT, CDR2 YYREEE (reference sequence). This CDR3 is 14 amino acids long. CDR3 sequence: CASSNGQGFDGYTF. The CDR3 nucleotides read TGTGCCAGCAGCAACGGACAGGGATTCGACGGCTACACCTTC. The whole variable domain, filled in from reference TRBV5-4 and TRBJ1-2, reads ETGVTQSPTHLIKTRGQQVTLRCSSQSGHNTVSWYQQALGQGPQFIFQYYREEENGRGNFPPRFSGLQFPNYSSELNVNALELDDSALYLCASSNGQGFDGYTFGSGTRLTVV.

V gene TRBV27 combines with J gene TRBJ2-7; 12 bases are a match to TRBD2. CDR1 is MNHEY, CDR2 SMNVEV, per germline (reference sequence). There are 14 residues in the CDR3. The junction had 4 bases not matched to a gene; V was cut back by 8 bases and J by 2 bases. The CDR3 DNA is TGTGCCAGCTGGACTAGCGGGAACCCCTACGAGCAGTACTTC. This sequence encodes CASWTSGNPYEQYF.

In its sample, this clone was seen a few times. The V gene is TRBV6-1, the J gene TRBJ1-1, with D unclear. The CDR3 has 13 residues. The V gene lost 5 bases and the J gene lost 1 base, with 8 bases spanning the gap. Germline V gene lookup returns CDR1 MNHNS and CDR2 SASEGT. CDR3 in DNA: TGTGCCAGCAGTATCGAGGGGAACACTGAAGCTTTCTTT. Encoded protein: CASSIEGNTEAFF.

This clone appeared a few times. The chain has TRBV18 and TRBJ1-1; no definite D call. Per germline, CDR1 KGHSH and CDR2 LQKENI. V was trimmed by 6 bases and J by 3 bases, leaving 11 bases between them. There are 13 residues in the CDR3. The chain's CDR3 is CASSPGRDTEAFF. The CDR3 nucleotides are TGTGCCAGCTCCCCCGGTCGTGACACTGAAGCTTTCTTT.

The chain uses TRBV5-1 and TRBJ1-3; TRBD1 agrees at 8 bases. J lost 0 bases, V lost 3 bases, and 8 bases had no gene match. The CDR3 runs 17 residues. CDR1 and CDR2 from the germline V gene are SGHRS and YFSETQ. The CDR3 DNA is TGCGCCAGCAGCTCAGACAGGGGCGCTGACTCTGGAAACACCATATATTTT. This translates into CASSSDRGADSGNTIYF.

This chain joins TRBV7-9 and TRBJ1-1; D unresolved. There are 12 residues in the CDR3. Deletions cut 5 bases from V and 9 bases from J, with 13 bases between. Germline values: CDR1 SEHNR, CDR2 FQNEAQ (reference sequence). The CDR3 here is CASSIGEGKAFF. The CDR3 DNA sequence: TGTGCCAGCAGCATTGGGGAGGGTAAAGCTTTCTTT.

The chain recombines TRBV10-1 with TRBJ1-1, with TRBD1 identical over 9 bases. Germline lookup yields CDR1 WNHNN and CDR2 SYGVQD (reference sequence). V was clipped by 6 bases and J by 5 bases; unmatched bases: 7. The CDR3 sequence is 14 residues long. The CDR3 DNA is TGCGCCAGCAGACCGGGACAGGGAGAAACTGAAGCTTTCTTT. This encodes CASRPGQGETEAFF.

This chain joins TRBV7-7 and TRBJ1-1, with no clear D. The CDR3 is 16 amino acids. CDR1 and CDR2 from the germline V gene are SSHAT and FNYEAQ (reference sequence). Between the trimmed V and J ends, which lost 5 bases and 3 bases, there was a span of 19 bases. CDR3: CASSTPQVQRDTEAFF. The CDR3, as DNA: TGTGCCAGCAGCACCCCGCAGGTCCAGAGGGACACTGAAGCTTTCTTT.